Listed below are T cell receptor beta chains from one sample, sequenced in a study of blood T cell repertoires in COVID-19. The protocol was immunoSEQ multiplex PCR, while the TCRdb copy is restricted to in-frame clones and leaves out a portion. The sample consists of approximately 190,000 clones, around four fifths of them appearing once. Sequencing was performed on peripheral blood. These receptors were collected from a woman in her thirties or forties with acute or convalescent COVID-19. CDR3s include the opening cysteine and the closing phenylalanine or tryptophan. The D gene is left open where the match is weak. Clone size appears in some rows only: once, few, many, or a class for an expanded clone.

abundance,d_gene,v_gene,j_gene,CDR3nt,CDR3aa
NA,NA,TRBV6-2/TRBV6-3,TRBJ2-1,TGTGCCAGCAGTTACCCGGGATCCGGCCATGAGCAGTTCTTC,CASSYPGSGHEQFF
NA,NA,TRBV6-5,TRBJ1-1,TGTGCCAGTCAAACGAGTTACACTGAAGCTTTCTTT,CASQTSYTEAFF
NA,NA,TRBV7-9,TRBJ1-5,TGTGCCAGCAGCTTAGGAGTAAATCAGCCCCAGCATTTT,CASSLGVNQPQHF
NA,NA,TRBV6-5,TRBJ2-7,TGTGCCAGCAGTTCCTCCATGGAGTACGAGCAGTACTTC,CASSSSMEYEQYF
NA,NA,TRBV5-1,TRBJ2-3,TGCGCCAGCAGCTTGGGATGGACAACTAGCACAGATACGCAGTATTTT,CASSLGWTTSTDTQYF
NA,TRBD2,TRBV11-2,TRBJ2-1,TGTGCCAGCAGCCCCCGATACGCTCGGGAGGGGGAGCAGTTCTTC,CASSPRYAREGEQFF
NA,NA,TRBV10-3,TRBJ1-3,TGTGCCATCAGTTTCTCGGCCCTACAGCGGCCTTCTGGAAACACCATATATTTT,CAISFSALQRPSGNTIYF
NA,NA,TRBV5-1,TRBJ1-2,TGCGCCAGTACCTTACCCGGGACATATGGCTACACCTTC,CASTLPGTYGYTF
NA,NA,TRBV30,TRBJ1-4,TGTGCCTGGAGTGTACTTTCGCTTAATGAAAAACTGTTTTTT,CAWSVLSLNEKLFF
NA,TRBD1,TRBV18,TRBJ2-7,TGTGCCAGCTCACCTCCGGGACAGGGATACGAGCAGTACTTC,CASSPPGQGYEQYF
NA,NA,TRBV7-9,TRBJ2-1,TGTGCCAGCAGCCCTCAGGAGGCCCTCCAGCAGTTCTTC,CASSPQEALQQFF
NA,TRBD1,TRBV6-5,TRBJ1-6,TGTGCCAGCAGTTGGGACAGGGCAAGGGATTCACCCCTCCACTTT,CASSWDRARDSPLHF
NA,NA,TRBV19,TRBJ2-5,TGTGCCAGTAGCCCCCTGGGCAGATCCGTTAAAGAGACCCAGTACTTC,CASSPLGRSVKETQYF
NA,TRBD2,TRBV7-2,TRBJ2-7,TGTGCCAGCAGCCCAAGGATAACTAGCGCCGAGCAGTACTTC,CASSPRITSAEQYF
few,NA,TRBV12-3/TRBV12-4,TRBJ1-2,TGTGCCAGCAGTCCGACAGGACCGTATGGCTACACCTTC,CASSPTGPYGYTF
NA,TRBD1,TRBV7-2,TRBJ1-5,TGTGCCAGCAGTCTAAGACAGGGGAACAATCAGCCCCAGCATTTT,CASSLRQGNNQPQHF
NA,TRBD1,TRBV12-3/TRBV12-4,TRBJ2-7,TGTGCCAGCGGGACAGGACACTACGAGCAGTACTTC,CASGTGHYEQYF
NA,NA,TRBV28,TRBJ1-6,TGTGCCAGCATTGGCGGGGGCGCCCGGCGAAATTCACCCCTCCACTTT,CASIGGGARRNSPLHF
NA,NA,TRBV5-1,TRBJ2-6,TGCGCCAGCAGGGGGCTAGCTGGGGCCAACGTCCTGACTTTC,CASRGLAGANVLTF
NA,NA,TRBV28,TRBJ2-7,TGTGCCAGCAATTACCAGGTTACAGGATACGAGCAGTACTTC,CASNYQVTGYEQYF
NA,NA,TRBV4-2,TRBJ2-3,TGTGCCAGCAGCCAAGTATCGGGGGGCACAGATACGCAGTATTTT,CASSQVSGGTDTQYF
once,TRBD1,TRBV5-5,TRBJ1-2,TGTGCCAGCAGCTTGGGGATATTGGGGACAGGCTATGGCTACACCTTC,CASSLGILGTGYGYTF
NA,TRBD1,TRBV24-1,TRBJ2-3,TGTGCCACCAGTGATTTAGCGACAGGGGGCACAGATACGCAGTATTTT,CATSDLATGGTDTQYF
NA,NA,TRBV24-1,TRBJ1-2,TGTGCCACCAGTGATTCGGTTGATTCTGGCTACACCTTC,CATSDSVDSGYTF
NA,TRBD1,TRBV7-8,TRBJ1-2,TGTGCCAGCAGCTTAGGGGGGGGACAGGGGCCTGGCTACACCTTC,CASSLGGGQGPGYTF
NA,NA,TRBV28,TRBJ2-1,TGTGCCAGCAGTTTGCTCCTGGGGGGCTCCTACAATGAGCAGTTCTTC,CASSLLLGGSYNEQFF
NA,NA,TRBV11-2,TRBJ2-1,TGTGCCAGCAGCTTCTTAAATGAGCAGTTCTTC,CASSFLNEQFF
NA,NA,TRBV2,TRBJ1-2,TGTGCCAGCGCTTTGACAGGATCCTATGGCTACACCTTC,CASALTGSYGYTF
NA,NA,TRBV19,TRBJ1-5,TGTGCCAGTAGTATGACCGGAGTTTTCCAGCATTTT,CASSMTGVFQHF
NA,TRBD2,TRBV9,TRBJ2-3,TGTGCCAGCAGCATACGGACTAGCGGGAGGGCGGGCACAGATACGCAGTATTTT,CASSIRTSGRAGTDTQYF
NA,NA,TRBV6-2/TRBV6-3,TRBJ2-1,TGTGCCAGCAGTTACTGGCCCAATGAGCAGTTCTTC,CASSYWPNEQFF
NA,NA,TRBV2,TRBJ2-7,TGTGCCAGCAAAGATTGGACAGCCTACGAGCAGTACTTC,CASKDWTAYEQYF